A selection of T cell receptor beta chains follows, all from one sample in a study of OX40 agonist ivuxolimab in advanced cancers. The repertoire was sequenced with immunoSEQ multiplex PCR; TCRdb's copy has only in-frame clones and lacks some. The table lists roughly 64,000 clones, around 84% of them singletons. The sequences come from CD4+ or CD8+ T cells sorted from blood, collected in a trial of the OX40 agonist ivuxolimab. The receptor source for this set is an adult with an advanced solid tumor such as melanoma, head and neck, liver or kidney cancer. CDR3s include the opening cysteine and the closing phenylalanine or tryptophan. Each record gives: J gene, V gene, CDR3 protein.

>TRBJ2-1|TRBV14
CASSQDRTLAFF
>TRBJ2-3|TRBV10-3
CAISEGLGRTQYF
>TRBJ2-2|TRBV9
CASSVGELNTGELFF
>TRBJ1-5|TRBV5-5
CASSVDRDQPQHF
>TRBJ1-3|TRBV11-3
CASSLAFGYSGNTIYF
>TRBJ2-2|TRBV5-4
CASSLDYMNTGELFF
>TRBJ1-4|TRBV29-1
CSVVEGNEKLFF
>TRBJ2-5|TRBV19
CASRDRGFSETQYF
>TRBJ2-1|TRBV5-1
CASSNGLAGGNEQFF
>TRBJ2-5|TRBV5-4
CASSLNPGGQETQYF
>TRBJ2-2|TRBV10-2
CASSEQGTGELFF